These 27 T cell receptor beta chains originate from one sample sequenced in a study of blood T cell repertoires in COVID-19. The assay was immunoSEQ multiplex PCR, and TCRdb's table has in-frame clones only and misses some. The sample shows hundreds of thousands of clones, about 88% of them seen only once. The specimen sequenced was PBMCs or T cells enriched from blood (not recorded which). These receptors were obtained from a woman aged 50 to 60 who had recovered from COVID-19.

The genes are TRBV6-4 and TRBJ1-2, with 9 bases lining up with TRBD1. The germline CDR1 and CDR2 sequences are MRHNA and SNTAGT. The CDR3 totals 14 residues. V lost 4 bases, J lost 2 bases, and 2 bases stayed unmatched. CDR3 DNA sequence: TGTGCCAGCAGTGCCGGGACAGGGAACTATGGCTACACCTTC. Its translation is CASSAGTGNYGYTF.

This chain uses TRBV28 with TRBJ1-5; a possible D gene is TRBD1 (5 bases). Trimming took off 4 bases at V and 10 bases at J, with 8 bases between the two ends. The CDR3 spans 11 residues. Germline V gene data show CDR1 as MDHEN and CDR2 as SYDVKM. CDR3: CASSSGGPQHF. CDR3 sequence (DNA): TGTGCCAGCAGTTCGGGGGGACCCCAGCATTTT.

The chain recombines TRBV2 with TRBJ2-3; 7 nucleotides line up with TRBD2. V was pared by 6 bases and J by 8 bases, with 11 bases of the junction left unmatched. This CDR3 region has 14 residues. Germline loops: CDR1 SNHLY, CDR2 FYNNEI. CDR3 DNA: TGTGCCAGCAGAAAAGGACTAGGAACGGGTACGCAGTATTTT. Translated, it gives CASRKGLGTGTQYF.

The chain links TRBV20-1 to TRBJ1-4; no clear D. CDR3 size: 11 residues. CDR1 is DFQATT and CDR2 is SNEGSKA in the germline V gene (reference sequence). V was clipped by 6 bases and J by 11 bases, with 13 bases between them. The CDR3 sequence: CSADFRAKLFF. The CDR3 DNA follows: TGCAGTGCGGACTTTCGGGCTAAACTGTTTTTT.

The V gene is TRBV6-5, the J gene TRBJ1-1; D is uncertain. Germline loops: CDR1 MNHEY, CDR2 SVGAGI. V lost 0 bases and J 3 bases, leaving 11 bases between the germline ends. The CDR3 has 15 amino acids. CDR3 protein: CASSYSRNVDTEAFF. Here the CDR3 DNA reads TGTGCCAGCAGTTACTCGAGGAATGTGGACACTGAAGCTTTCTTT.

The table lists this clone with a few counts. This chain connects TRBV18 to TRBJ2-2; 7 nucleotides match TRBD1. The V gene end was trimmed by 1 base and the J gene end by 6 bases; junction bases not matched to a gene: 5. The CDR3 has 15 residues. From germline, CDR1 is KGHSH and CDR2 LQKENI. CDR3 protein: CASSPRQGGPGELFF. The CDR3 DNA follows: TGTGCCAGCTCACCACGACAGGGCGGTCCCGGGGAGCTGTTTTTT.

The gene calls are TRBV19 and TRBJ1-2; D uncertain. V was trimmed by 6 bases and J by 8 bases, leaving 19 bases between them. CDR1 is LNHDA, CDR2 SQIVND, per germline (reference sequence). The length of the CDR3 is 14 residues. The CDR3 nucleotides are TGTGCCAGTAGCCCGGGGAGGTACGACCCCGGCTACACCTTC. This encodes CASSPGRYDPGYTF.

The chain combines TRBV19 with TRBJ1-3, with D uncertain. The CDR3 is 14 residues long. The V gene lost 5 bases and the J gene lost 6 bases, with 14 bases spanning the gap. Germline assignment: CDR1 LNHDA and CDR2 SQIVND (reference sequence). CDR3 amino acids: CASSPHAETNTIYF. As DNA, the CDR3 is TGTGCCAGTAGTCCCCACGCGGAAACAAACACCATATATTTT.

The chain carries TRBV4-3 and TRBJ1-4; 7 bases line up with TRBD1. With 4 bases clipped from V and 8 bases from J, the junction kept 7 bases outside the gene matches. Germline CDR1 and CDR2: LGHNA and YSLEER. The CDR3 runs to 14 residues. CDR3 nucleotides: TGCGCCAGCAGCCGAGCGGACAGGCTAGAAAAACTGTTTTTT. Translated: CASSRADRLEKLFF.

The chain employs TRBV28 and TRBJ1-4; 7 nucleotides align to TRBD1. The junction had 2 bases not matched to a gene; V was cut back by 3 bases and J by 4 bases. The CDR3 totals 14 residues. Germline-derived CDR1 and CDR2 are MDHEN and SYDVKM. CDR3 nucleotides: TGTGCCAGCAGTTTGACAGGGCGTAATGAAAAACTGTTTTTT. It encodes CASSLTGRNEKLFF.

This clone has just a few counts. V and J are TRBV7-9 and TRBJ2-2; 13 bases map to TRBD2. The V gene end was trimmed by 5 bases and the J gene end by 2 bases; junction bases not matched to a gene: 5. The germline V gene encodes CDR1 SEHNR and CDR2 FQNEAQ (reference sequence). This CDR3 region has 17 residues. The CDR3 protein is CASSERLAGGNTGELFF. In nucleotides, the CDR3 is TGTGCCAGCAGCGAACGACTAGCGGGAGGTAACACCGGGGAGCTGTTTTTT. The variable domain in full, with the rest retrieved from reference TRBV7-9 and TRBJ2-2, is DTGVSQNPRHKITKRGQNVTFRCDPISEHNRLYWYRQTLGQGPEFLTYFQNEAQLEKSRLLSDRFSAERPKGSFSTLEIQRTEQGDSAMYLCASSERLAGGNTGELFFGEGSRLTVL.

This clone was found a few times. CDR3 region: CASTVAGGQRDTQYF. CDR3 sequence (DNA): TGTGCCAGTACCGTAGCGGGAGGCCAGAGGGATACGCAGTATTTT. J is TRBJ2-3 and V is TRBV7-2; 10 bases agree with TRBD2. The CDR3 runs to 15 residues. Trimming at V came to 9 bases and at J to 6 bases, leaving 12 bases not matched to a gene. CDR1 and CDR2 (germline): SGHTA, FQGNSA.

This rearrangement joins TRBV4-2 to TRBJ1-5; D is perhaps TRBD1 (6 bases). V was shortened by 0 bases and J by 2 bases, with 11 bases between the two germline ends. CDR3 size: 16 residues. Looked up from germline, CDR1 is LGHNA and CDR2 is YNFKEQ. This CDR3 is CASSQERAGGNQPQHF. CDR3 bases: TGTGCCAGCAGCCAAGAACGAGCAGGGGGCAATCAGCCCCAGCATTTT.

The chain carries TRBV19 and TRBJ1-1; 9 bases are shared with TRBD1. Losses at the gene ends were 7 bases for V and 5 bases for J; bases not matched to a gene: 5. Germline lookup yields CDR1 LNHDA and CDR2 SQIVND (reference sequence). The CDR3 covers 13 residues. This chain's CDR3 is CASNNRGLTEAFF. The CDR3 DNA is TGTGCCAGTAATAACAGGGGGCTAACTGAAGCTTTCTTT.

V is TRBV16 and J is TRBJ2-3, with unresolved D. Germline assignment: CDR1 KGHSY and CDR2 FQNENV. This CDR3 has 16 residues. Trimming pared 2 bases from V and 2 bases from J, leaving 14 bases between. CDR3 nucleotides: TGTGCCAGCAGCCAACAGGCCAGCCATTTCACAGATACGCAGTATTTT. The encoded protein is CASSQQASHFTDTQYF.

This chain joins TRBV3-1 (or the pseudogene TRBV3-2) and TRBJ2-1, with 7 bases aligning to TRBD2. There are 13 residues in the CDR3. Looked up from germline, CDR1 is LGHDT and CDR2 is YNNKEL (reference sequence). With V trimmed by 3 bases and J by 9 bases, 5 bases remained unmatched. The CDR3 coding sequence is TGTGCCAGCAGCCAGAGCCGCGGGGGTGAGCAGTTCTTC. It is translated as CASSQSRGGEQFF.

The chain recombines TRBV29-1 with TRBJ2-2, with D possibly matching TRBD2 (6 bases). Germline lookup yields CDR1 SQVTM and CDR2 ANQGSEA. This CDR3 region has 15 residues. Trimming removed 1 base from V and 6 bases from J, with 15 bases in between. CDR3: CSVEVGGKAAGELFF. The CDR3 region has the DNA TGCAGCGTTGAAGTCGGCGGGAAGGCCGCCGGGGAGCTGTTTTTT.

This clone was counted only a few times. V is TRBV14 and J is TRBJ2-5; D is possibly TRBD2 (5 bases). The CDR3 totals 16 residues. Trimming took off 1 base at V and 5 bases at J, with 17 bases between the two ends. Germline CDR1 and CDR2: SGHDN and FVKESK. CDR3 nucleotides: TGTGCCAGCAGCCAAGGGTCTAGCCCCCCATTTGAGACCCAGTACTTC. Amino acid sequence: CASSQGSSPPFETQYF.

The chain uses TRBV2 and TRBJ1-3, with D possibly matching TRBD1 (5 bases). V was shortened by 2 bases and J by 2 bases, with 10 bases between the two germline ends. CDR1 and CDR2 (germline): SNHLY, FYNNEI. The CDR3 loop spans 15 amino acids. CDR3 sequence: CASSEQGPPGNTIYF. DNA for the CDR3: TGTGCCAGCAGTGAACAGGGCCCCCCTGGAAACACCATATATTTT. The full variable domain, its missing parts supplied by reference TRBV2 and TRBJ1-3, is EPEVTQTPSHQVTQMGQEVILRCVPISNHLYFYWYRQILGQKVEFLVSFYNNEISEKSEIFDDQFSVERPDGSNFTLKIRSTKLEDSAMYFCASSEQGPPGNTIYFGEGSWLTVV.

The rearrangement uses TRBV27 and TRBJ2-1; tentative D call: TRBD2 (6 bases). Germline loops: CDR1 MNHEY, CDR2 SMNVEV (reference sequence). CDR3 length equals 14 residues. Deletions cut 6 bases from V and 5 bases from J, with 14 bases between. The CDR3 protein is CASSLRLVNNEQFF. For the CDR3, the DNA is TGTGCCAGCAGCCTAAGACTAGTGAACAATGAGCAGTTCTTC.

To note about this clone: A much larger clone is a single base away; this may be a read error. This chain uses TRBV6-5 with TRBJ2-7, with unresolved D. Trimming left V 5 bases short and J 3 bases short, with 5 bases between. Per the germline V gene, CDR1 is MNHEY and CDR2 is SVGAGI. The CDR3 totals 11 residues. The CDR3 protein is CASSLDYEQYF. The CDR3 coding sequence is TGTGCCAGCAGTCTAGACTACGAGCAGTACTTC.

The rearrangement uses TRBV27 and TRBJ1-5; possibly TRBD1 for D (5 bases). Germline V lookup: CDR1 MNHEY, CDR2 SMNVEV (reference sequence). The V end was cut by 5 bases, the J end by 4 bases, with 9 bases between. The CDR3 has 13 residues. The CDR3 bases are TGTGCCAGCAGTCAGGGAGGAAATCAGCCCCAGCATTTT. Translation gives CASSQGGNQPQHF.

This clone has more than one count but fewer than ten. The chain carries TRBV6-2 or TRBV6-3 and TRBJ1-6; no definite D call. Per germline, CDR1 MNHEY and CDR2 SVGEGT. The CDR3 is made up of 14 amino acids. V lost 5 bases, J lost 8 bases, and 13 bases lay in between. The DNA of the CDR3 is TGTGCCAGCAGTCTTACGGCCGGGGATTCACCCCTCCACTTT. Protein sequence: CASSLTAGDSPLHF.

This chain connects TRBV4-2 to TRBJ1-4; weak D call: TRBD1 (5 bases). Germline CDR1 reads LGHNA; CDR2 reads YNFKEQ. The V gene lost 1 base and the J gene lost 0 bases, with 15 bases spanning the gap. The CDR3 runs to 18 residues. CDR3 residues: CASSQGVQGLTTNEKLFF. The DNA of the CDR3 is TGTGCCAGCAGCCAAGGGGTTCAGGGCCTCACAACTAATGAAAAACTGTTTTTT.

The chain combines TRBV6-2 or TRBV6-3 with TRBJ1-3; 8 bases align to TRBD1. Germline V gene data show CDR1 as MNHEY and CDR2 as SVGEGT. The CDR3 extends over 16 amino acids. V was pared by 2 bases and J by 0 bases, with 3 bases of the junction left unmatched. The CDR3 loop reads CASSYGTGVSGNTIYF. The DNA of the CDR3 is TGTGCCAGCAGTTACGGGACAGGCGTCTCTGGAAACACCATATATTTT.

V is TRBV19 and J is TRBJ2-1; 8 nucleotides align to TRBD2. Germline CDR1 LNHDA, CDR2 SQIVND (reference sequence). This CDR3 comprises 15 residues. J lost 8 bases, V lost 2 bases, and 8 bases had no gene match. The CDR3 nucleotides are TGTGCCAGTAGTATAATGGGACTAGGGCTGGATGAGCAGTTCTTC. Translation: CASSIMGLGLDEQFF.

The chain is built from TRBV6-1 and TRBJ1-6; D uncertain. Germline loops: CDR1 MNHNS, CDR2 SASEGT. Trimming left V 1 base short and J 14 bases short, with 9 bases between. The CDR3 runs to 12 residues. The CDR3 loop reads CASSEVVSSLHF. CDR3 DNA sequence: TGTGCCAGCAGTGAAGTGGTGAGCTCCCTCCACTTT.